This TCR beta chain derives from a study of T cell responses to AZD1222 COVID-19 vaccine. Study summary: Whether given at about 4 or about 12 weeks, second doses were pooled. Study results and limitations: Clonal diversity was possibly underestimated, and the donors were mostly white British, with more females. Following two doses of AZD1222, Spike-specific TCR breadth and depth rose. Across spike, vaccine-associated CD4 TCRs were found, dominant at 160-218 and 743-854.

From germline, CDR1 is SGHNT and CDR2 YENEEA. The CDR3 totals 14 residues. The trim removed 5 bases at V and 2 bases at J, leaving 3 bases unmatched. TCRdb's copy holds only in-frame clones and misses some; the assay was immunoSEQ multiplex PCR. The sample lists 150,000 to 200,000 clones, 85% to 95% occurring once. Of note for this clone: Antigen unknown.

The sample here was peripheral blood, taken on day 0 of AZD1222 vaccination. The sequence derives from an adult in good health. The chain is built from TRBV11-3 and TRBJ2-7; 10 bases are shared with TRBD1. The CDR3 DNA follows: TGTGCCAGCAGCCGCGGACAGGGGGCCTACGAGCAGTACTTC. It codes for CASSRGQGAYEQYF.